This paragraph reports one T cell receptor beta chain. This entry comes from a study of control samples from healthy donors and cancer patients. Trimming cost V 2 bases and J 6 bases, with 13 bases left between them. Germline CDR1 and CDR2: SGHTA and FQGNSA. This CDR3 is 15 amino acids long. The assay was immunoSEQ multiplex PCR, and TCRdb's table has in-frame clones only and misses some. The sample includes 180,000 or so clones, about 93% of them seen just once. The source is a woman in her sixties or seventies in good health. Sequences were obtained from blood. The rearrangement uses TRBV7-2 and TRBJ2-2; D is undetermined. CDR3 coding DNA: TGTGCCAGCAGCTTATTCCTGGGTGCCGCCGGGGAGCTGTTTTTT. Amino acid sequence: CASSLFLGAAGELFF.